The clone carrying this T cell receptor beta chain was seen only a few times. V dropped 6 bases and J dropped 2 bases, with 23 bases sitting between them. The CDR3 is 18 residues long. Germline CDR1 and CDR2: ENHRY and SYGVKD. The data derive from a study of T cell changes during pregnancy in multiple sclerosis. Clones were sequenced by immunoSEQ multiplex PCR, and TCRdb holds only the in-frame ones, with some missing. This sample has tens of thousands of clones, with nearly 90% found just once. This clonotype originated in a female donor in good health, enrolled as a control in a pregnancy study. Material: peripheral blood, obtained after pregnancy. This rearrangement joins TRBV10-3 to TRBJ2-1; D is perhaps TRBD2 (5 bases). The CDR3 is CAISGVLNQRQAYNEQFF. CDR3 DNA sequence: TGTGCCATCAGCGGAGTCCTAAATCAGCGGCAAGCCTACAATGAGCAGTTCTTC.